The present TCR beta chain was sequenced within a study of blood T cell dynamics during melanoma immunotherapy. Time point indicated: week 3, after first cycle of checkpoint inhibitor. Each bulk PBMC sample had approximately 400 ng DNA loaded. Using immunoSEQ multiplex PCR, the repertoire was profiled, and TCRdb retains in-frame clones only, with some absent. The sample carries over 9,000 clones, approximately 91% recorded once. The CDR3 extends over 13 amino acids. Trimming shortened V by 4 bases and J by 2 bases, and 8 bases separated the two germline ends. Germline V gene sequence: CDR1 MDHEN, CDR2 SYDVKM.

The material sequenced was blood, taken from a patient treated with checkpoint blockade. The chain combines TRBV28 with TRBJ1-2, with a tentative D call TRBD1 (5 bases). The clonotype was recovered from a human donor with melanoma. Written as DNA, the CDR3 is TGTGCCAGCAGTTGGGGCCAGAACTATGGCTACACCTTC. Translation gives CASSWGQNYGYTF.